These 10 T cell receptor beta chains share one sample of origin, sequenced in a study of cytomegalovirus exposure and HLA in healthy donors (dated by TCRdb to about 2017). Preparation of the library involved the immunoSEQ multiplex PCR assay. The multiplex PCR relied on a mix of 60 forward primers for TCR Vbeta segments and 13 reverse primers for TCR Jbeta segments. The table was pulled from immuneACCESS by TCRdb, which kept in-frame rearrangements only. Such tables lose some clones; where checked, under half of the loss comes from unresolved V genes, and the rest has no known cause. For this sample there are over 65,000 clones; around 80% appear just once. The top ten clonotypes cover nearly 7.5% of the sample. The sequencing sample was made of PBMCs. The source of these receptors is a woman aged 25 to 39 in good health and CMV-seropositive.

At least ten counts were recorded for this clone. The chain combines TRBV18 with TRBJ1-1; TRBD1 matches 7 bases. Germline V gives CDR1 KGHSH, CDR2 LQKENI. The CDR3 runs to 15 residues. The J segment lost 0 bases and the V segment lost 2 bases, leaving 3 bases of the junction unmatched. CDR3 sequence reads: CASSPGQAMNTEAFF. CDR3 nucleotide sequence: TGTGCCAGCTCACCAGGACAGGCTATGAACACTGAAGCTTTCTTT.

The gene calls are TRBV15 and TRBJ1-2, with TRBD1 identical over 12 bases. CDR3 length: 16 residues. Germline CDR1 and CDR2: LNHNV and YYDKDF (reference sequence). The V segment lost 1 base and the J segment 6 bases; nucleotides outside the gene matches: 6. CDR3: CATSRVVGQGANGYTF. DNA for the CDR3: TGTGCCACCAGCAGAGTAGTGGGACAGGGGGCGAATGGCTACACCTTC. The whole variable domain, filled in from reference TRBV15 and TRBJ1-2, reads DAMVIQNPRYQVTQFGKPVTLSCSQTLNHNVMYWYQQKSSQAPKLLFHYYDKDFNNEADTPDNFQSRRPNTSFCFLDIRSPGLGDTAMYLCATSRVVGQGANGYTFGSGTRLTVV.

This clone was seen a handful of times. This chain uses TRBV5-6 with TRBJ2-7; D gene unclear. CDR1 is SGHDT and CDR2 is YYEEEE in the germline V gene. Trimming pared 3 bases from V and 0 bases from J, leaving 16 bases between. The CDR3 loop spans 16 amino acids. CDR3 in amino acids: CASSSTVGLSSYEQYF. CDR3 nucleotide sequence: TGTGCCAGCAGCTCGACCGTGGGCTTGAGCTCCTACGAGCAGTACTTC.

The chain combines TRBV5-6 with TRBJ2-5; 10 bases match TRBD2. V lost 0 bases, J lost 6 bases, and 17 bases stayed unmatched. This CDR3 has 19 residues. Germline lookup yields CDR1 SGHDT and CDR2 YYEEEE. CDR3 nucleotide sequence: TGTGCCAGCAGCTTGGGTGGGATGGGGGACCTAGCGGGAGTGAAGACCCAGTACTTC. It codes for CASSLGGMGDLAGVKTQYF.

This clone has only one observation. The V and J genes are TRBV18 and TRBJ2-3; 7 bases are a match to TRBD2. V was clipped by 2 bases and J by 0 bases; unmatched bases: 5. This CDR3 contains 16 residues. Germline CDR1 is KGHSH and CDR2 is LQKENI. This chain's CDR3 is CASSPSLATSTDTQYF. The CDR3 nucleotides are TGTGCCAGCTCACCATCACTAGCGACTAGCACAGATACGCAGTATTTT.

The V gene is TRBV18, the J gene TRBJ1-5; 11 nucleotides align to TRBD1. With 4 bases clipped from V and 4 bases from J, the junction kept 9 bases outside the gene matches. This CDR3 has 17 amino acids. Germline V gene lookup returns CDR1 KGHSH and CDR2 LQKENI. CDR3 bases: TGTGCCAGCTCACTCTTTATGGGACAGGGGGGAAATCAGCCCCAGCATTTT. Amino acids: CASSLFMGQGGNQPQHF.

The chain carries TRBV11-3 and TRBJ2-7; 7 positions match TRBD1. Germline CDR1 reads SGHNT; CDR2 reads YENEEA. J was trimmed by 0 bases and V by 4 bases; bases with no gene match: 3. CDR3 length: 14 residues. For the CDR3, the DNA is TGTGCCAGCAGCTCCCGGGACAGCTCCTACGAGCAGTACTTC. Its protein product is CASSSRDSSYEQYF.

The J gene is TRBJ1-2, the V gene TRBV27; tentative D call: TRBD1 (5 bases). The CDR3 is 13 amino acids. Per germline, CDR1 MNHEY and CDR2 SMNVEV (reference sequence). Deletions cut 2 bases from V and 8 bases from J, with 12 bases between. The CDR3 coding sequence is TGTGCCAGCAGTTTAGCAGGGCTTGGCGGCTACACCTTC. Translating it yields CASSLAGLGGYTF.

This clone was seen a few times. J is TRBJ1-1 and V is TRBV6-1, with D maybe TRBD1 (5 bases). The germline gives CDR1 MNHNS, CDR2 SASEGT. V dropped 2 bases and J dropped 4 bases, with 17 bases sitting between them. CDR3 size: 16 residues. The CDR3 nucleotides are TGTGCCAGCAGTGAAAGGATATGGGGCCGGAGCACTGAAGCTTTCTTT. It translates to CASSERIWGRSTEAFF.

This clone has more than one count but fewer than ten. The chain recombines TRBV4-3 with TRBJ1-2; 11 bases match TRBD1. CDR3 length: 18 residues. From germline, CDR1 is LGHNA and CDR2 YSLEER. The V and J ends lost 0 bases and 4 bases, in that order; junction bases with no gene match: 10. The DNA for the CDR3 is TGCGCCAGCAGCCAAGAAGGTCCCGGACAGGGGGCTTCCTATGGCTACACCTTC. This gives the protein CASSQEGPGQGASYGYTF.